These 26 T cell receptor beta chains share one sample of origin, sequenced in a study of identical twins. MiXCR, run by TCRdb on the 5' RACE reads, gives a single entry per CDR3 protein. This sample has around 490,000 distinct CDR3 sequences, with approximately 14% found just once. The data were also submitted as part of a second study, on yellow fever vaccine responses in identical twins.

Material for sequencing was CD4+ T cells sorted from blood. Source of these receptors: a woman aged 18-29 years in good health.

V is TRBV18 and J is TRBJ1-5; maybe TRBD1 (5 bases). Germline loops: CDR1 KGHSH, CDR2 LQKENI. The CDR3 runs 13 residues. V lost 8 bases to trimming and J lost 4 bases, with 12 bases between them. CDR3 loop: CASATGPNQPQHF. The CDR3 nucleotides are TGTGCCAGCGCAACAGGTCCGAATCAGCCCCAGCATTTT.

The chain is built from TRBV7-8 and TRBJ2-2, with a tentative D call TRBD2 (6 bases). The CDR3 contains 18 residues. Germline values: CDR1 SGHVS, CDR2 FQNEAQ. Trimming took off 2 bases at V and 0 bases at J, with 16 bases between the two ends. CDR3: CASSLYSRGGANTGELFF. Written as DNA, the CDR3 is TGTGCCAGCAGCTTATATAGCCGGGGCGGGGCGAACACCGGGGAGCTGTTTTTT.

The chain couples TRBV12-3 or TRBV12-4 to TRBJ2-5, with TRBD2 identical over 7 bases. V shed 6 bases and J 5 bases; nucleotides not matched to a gene: 9. This CDR3 comprises 14 residues. The CDR3 spells CASSGGEGRETQYF. The CDR3 nucleotides are TGTGCCAGCAGCGGCGGGGAGGGCAGGGAGACCCAGTACTTC.

The rearrangement joins TRBV2 to TRBJ1-1; 11 nucleotides match TRBD1. CDR1 is SNHLY, CDR2 FYNNEI, per germline. Losses at the gene ends were 2 bases for V and 5 bases for J; bases not matched to a gene: 4. This CDR3 has 15 amino acids. CDR3 sequence: CASSERDRGRTEAFF. DNA for the CDR3: TGTGCCAGCAGTGAACGGGACAGGGGGAGGACTGAAGCTTTCTTT. The full variable domain, rest sourced from reference TRBV2 and TRBJ1-1, is EPEVTQTPSHQVTQMGQEVILRCVPISNHLYFYWYRQILGQKVEFLVSFYNNEISEKSEIFDDQFSVERPDGSNFTLKIRSTKLEDSAMYFCASSERDRGRTEAFFGQGTRLTVV.

V is TRBV27 and J is TRBJ2-5; D is tentatively TRBD1 or TRBD2 (5 bases each). V lost 3 bases and J 1 base, leaving 12 bases between the germline ends. The V gene's germline CDR1 is MNHEY and CDR2 SMNVEV (reference sequence). The CDR3 totals 15 residues. The CDR3 sequence: CASSFRDGFQETQYF. In nucleotides, the CDR3 is TGTGCCAGCAGTTTCCGGGACGGGTTCCAAGAGACCCAGTACTTC.

The rearrangement links TRBV7-2 to TRBJ2-5; D is possibly TRBD1 (6 bases). V lost 5 bases and J 5 bases, leaving 18 bases between the germline ends. This CDR3 has 15 amino acids. Germline CDR1 SGHTA, CDR2 FQGNSA. The CDR3: CASSRGQITAETQYF. For the CDR3, the DNA is TGTGCCAGCAGCCGCGGACAGATAACGGCGGAGACCCAGTACTTC.

This clonotype has ten or more counts. The J gene is TRBJ2-3, the V gene TRBV7-3; TRBD1 is a possible D gene (5 bases). CDR1 is SGHTA, CDR2 FQGTGA, per germline. This CDR3 region has 14 residues. With 4 bases removed from V and 1 base from J, the gap between germline ends came to 9 bases. The CDR3 DNA reads TGTGCCAGCAGCTCCCAGACAGGCACAGATACGCAGTATTTT. Its translation: CASSSQTGTDTQYF.

V usage is TRBV4-2 and J usage is TRBJ2-1, with D tentatively TRBD2 (6 bases). The germline gives CDR1 LGHNA, CDR2 YNFKEQ. Trimming took 3 bases from V and 9 from J, leaving 21 bases between them. The CDR3 sequence is 16 residues long. The CDR3 protein is CASSHRTSASEAEQFF. In DNA, the CDR3 is TGTGCCAGCAGCCACCGAACGTCGGCTAGCGAGGCTGAGCAGTTCTTC.

The gene calls are TRBV7-2 and TRBJ2-3; D is undetermined. The CDR3 runs 12 residues. Trimming stripped 1 base from V and 6 bases from J, with 5 bases between. CDR1 and CDR2 from the germline V gene are SGHTA and FQGNSA. DNA of the CDR3: TGTGCCAGCAGCTTAGTTTTTGATACGCAGTATTTT. Encoded protein: CASSLVFDTQYF.

Many counts were recorded for this clonotype. This rearrangement joins TRBV29-1 to TRBJ1-1; 9 bases are shared with TRBD1. CDR3 length equals 15 residues. CDR1 is SQVTM and CDR2 is ANQGSEA in the germline V gene. The V segment lost 6 bases and the J segment 1 base; nucleotides outside the gene matches: 9. The CDR3 spells CSVSPGTGWNTEAFF. For the CDR3, the DNA is TGCAGCGTCAGCCCCGGGACAGGGTGGAACACTGAAGCTTTCTTT.

The chain has TRBV28 and TRBJ2-3; the match to TRBD1 covers 8 bases. The ends lost 5 bases at V and 6 bases at J; junction bases unmatched: 7. The CDR3 spans 14 residues. From germline, CDR1 is MDHEN and CDR2 SYDVKM. The CDR3 protein is CASSVRQGWDTQYF. In DNA form, the CDR3 reads TGTGCCAGCAGTGTCCGACAGGGGTGGGATACGCAGTATTTT.

This CDR3 is CASSGTSYSNEQFF. CDR3 sequence (DNA): TGTGCCTCCTCCGGGACTAGCTACTCCAATGAGCAGTTCTTC. The chain links TRBV25-1 to TRBJ2-1; 9 bases are shared with TRBD2. Looked up from germline, CDR1 is MGHDK and CDR2 is SYGVNS. The CDR3 sequence is 14 residues long. V lost 11 bases to trimming and J lost 6 bases; unmatched junction nucleotides: 11. The complete variable domain, with remaining parts taken from reference TRBV25-1 and TRBJ2-1, reads EADIYQTPRYLVIGTGKKITLECSQTMGHDKMYWYQQDPGMELHLIHYSYGVNSTEKGDLSSESTVSRIRTEHFPLTLESARPSHTSQYLCASSGTSYSNEQFFGPGTRLTVL.

The chain recombines TRBV6-5 with TRBJ2-2; a possible D gene is TRBD1 (6 bases). V was cut by 2 bases and J by 5 bases, with 15 bases left in between. The CDR3 is 16 amino acids. Germline CDR1 MNHEY, CDR2 SVGAGI. The CDR3 loop is CASSYGRGIVTGELFF. The CDR3 coding sequence is TGTGCCAGCAGTTACGGAAGGGGGATTGTGACCGGGGAGCTGTTTTTT.

In its sample, this clonotype was seen many times. V usage is TRBV2 and J usage is TRBJ2-1; 9 bases are shared with TRBD2. CDR1 and CDR2 from the germline V gene are SNHLY and FYNNEI. V was clipped by 5 bases and J by 9 bases; unmatched bases: 11. The CDR3 sequence is 15 residues long. CDR3 sequence (DNA): TGTGCCAGCAGTCTGCTAGCGGGGACGACAGGTGAGCAGTTCTTC. This codes for CASSLLAGTTGEQFF.

The V gene is TRBV25-1, the J gene TRBJ2-3; TRBD2 agrees at 9 bases. The J segment lost 4 bases and the V segment lost 1 base, leaving 6 bases of the junction unmatched. This CDR3 region has 16 residues. Germline V gene data show CDR1 as MGHDK and CDR2 as SYGVNS. Here the CDR3 DNA reads TGTGCCAGCAGTGAATGGACTAGCGCCCCCCCAGATACGCAGTATTTT. This encodes CASSEWTSAPPDTQYF.

V is TRBV12-3 or TRBV12-4 and J is TRBJ2-6; D uncertain. This CDR3 region has 18 residues. V lost 11 bases to trimming and J lost 0 bases, with 23 bases between them. CDR3 nucleotide sequence: TGTGCCTTCAGTTTATGGGCAGCGATACACTCTGGGGCCAACGTCCTGACTTTC. Its translation is CAFSLWAAIHSGANVLTF.

The V and J genes are TRBV12-3 or TRBV12-4 and TRBJ1-1, with D perhaps TRBD1 (6 bases). This CDR3 has 13 residues. The V end lost 6 bases, the J end lost 11 bases, and 19 bases lay between the germline ends. CDR3: CASSPGHPQDAFF. CDR3 DNA sequence: TGTGCCAGCAGCCCGGGACATCCTCAGGATGCTTTCTTT.

The rearrangement links TRBV20-1 to TRBJ2-3; perhaps TRBD2 as D (5 bases). The CDR3 loop spans 14 amino acids. Germline assignment: CDR1 DFQATT and CDR2 SNEGSKA (reference sequence). The germline V and J ends were trimmed by 8 bases and 4 bases, with 19 bases remaining between them. CDR3: CSIPRGGSADTQYF. The CDR3 region has the DNA TGCAGTATCCCCAGAGGCGGGTCCGCAGATACGCAGTATTTT.

The V call is TRBV29-1, the J call TRBJ2-7, with D perhaps given as TRBD1 or TRBD2 (5 bases each). The CDR3 is made up of 12 amino acids. Trimming took off 5 bases at V and 2 bases at J, with 10 bases between the two ends. Germline V gives CDR1 SQVTM, CDR2 ANQGSEA. The CDR3 DNA sequence: TGCAGCGTTTTAGAGGGGACCTACGAGCAGTACTTC. Amino acids: CSVLEGTYEQYF.

As concerns this clonotype: A much larger clone lies a single base off, so this may be a read error. V usage is TRBV2 and J usage is TRBJ1-2; D is undetermined. The CDR3 is made up of 12 amino acids. Germline V gene lookup returns CDR1 SNHLY and CDR2 FYNNEI. Trimming shortened V by 5 bases and J by 7 bases, and 11 bases separated the two germline ends. As DNA, the CDR3 is TGTGCCAGCAGTCATGCCCCGGGTGGCTACACCTTC. Amino acids: CASSHAPGGYTF.

The rearrangement links TRBV11-3 to TRBJ2-1, with TRBD2 identical over 8 bases. The CDR3 runs to 13 residues. V shed 5 bases and J 9 bases; nucleotides not matched to a gene: 6. Germline CDR1 is SGHNT and CDR2 is YENEEA. DNA of the CDR3: TGTGCCAGCAGCCCCGACGCGGGGGGTGAGCAGTTCTTC. As protein: CASSPDAGGEQFF.

This clonotype was counted between two and nine times. The J gene is TRBJ2-1, the V gene TRBV6-5; TRBD2 matches 11 bases. The CDR3 has 19 residues. The germline gives CDR1 MNHEY, CDR2 SVGAGI. Trimming at V came to 2 bases and at J to 4 bases, leaving 13 bases not matched to a gene. The CDR3 region has the DNA TGTGCCAGCAGTTACAGAGTTTTAGCGGGGGGGCCTCGGTACAATGAGCAGTTCTTC. Protein sequence: CASSYRVLAGGPRYNEQFF.

The rearrangement joins TRBV7-2 to TRBJ2-5, with a possible D match to TRBD2 (6 bases). Trimming took 0 bases from V and 3 from J, leaving 11 bases between them. CDR1 and CDR2 (germline): SGHTA, FQGNSA. CDR3 length: 15 amino acids. CDR3 amino acids: CASSLAGSGKETQYF. The CDR3 coding sequence is TGTGCCAGCAGCTTAGCGGGTAGCGGCAAAGAGACCCAGTACTTC.

This chain joins TRBV5-1 and TRBJ2-7; 7 bases agree with TRBD1. Germline V gene data show CDR1 as SGHRS and CDR2 as YFSETQ. J gave up 4 bases and V 1 base, and 8 bases lay outside the gene matches. The CDR3 sequence is 15 residues long. CDR3 nucleotide sequence: TGCGCCAGCAGCTTGTCGCCAGGGGGTGATTACGAGCAGTACTTC. This gives the protein CASSLSPGGDYEQYF. The entire variable domain, with the rest obtained from reference TRBV5-1 and TRBJ2-7, is as follows: KAGVTQTPRYLIKTRGQQVTLSCSPISGHRSVSWYQQTPGQGLQFLFEYFSETQRNKGNFPGRFSGRQFSNSRSEMNVSTLELGDSALYLCASSLSPGGDYEQYFGPGTRLTVT.

The chain employs TRBV12-3 or TRBV12-4 and TRBJ2-7; D is perhaps TRBD2 (5 bases). V lost 1 base and J lost 4, with 20 bases in between. The CDR3 extends over 17 amino acids. CDR3 amino acids: CASSLVSGSQRSYEQYF. For the CDR3, the DNA is TGTGCCAGCAGTTTAGTTTCGGGGAGCCAGAGAAGTTACGAGCAGTACTTC.

A few counts support this clonotype. Here the CDR3 omits its conserved ending phenylalanine or tryptophan, so a read error is the likely source. The chain has TRBV7-9 and TRBJ2-5, with TRBD2 matching over 10 bases. With V trimmed by 4 bases and J by 3 bases, 8 bases remained unmatched. This CDR3 contains 16 residues. Germline V gives CDR1 SEHNR, CDR2 FQNEAQ (reference sequence). The CDR3 protein is CASSSPGLAVKETQYL. DNA of the CDR3: TGTGCCAGCAGCTCCCCCGGACTAGCGGTCAAAGAGACCCAGTACCTC.